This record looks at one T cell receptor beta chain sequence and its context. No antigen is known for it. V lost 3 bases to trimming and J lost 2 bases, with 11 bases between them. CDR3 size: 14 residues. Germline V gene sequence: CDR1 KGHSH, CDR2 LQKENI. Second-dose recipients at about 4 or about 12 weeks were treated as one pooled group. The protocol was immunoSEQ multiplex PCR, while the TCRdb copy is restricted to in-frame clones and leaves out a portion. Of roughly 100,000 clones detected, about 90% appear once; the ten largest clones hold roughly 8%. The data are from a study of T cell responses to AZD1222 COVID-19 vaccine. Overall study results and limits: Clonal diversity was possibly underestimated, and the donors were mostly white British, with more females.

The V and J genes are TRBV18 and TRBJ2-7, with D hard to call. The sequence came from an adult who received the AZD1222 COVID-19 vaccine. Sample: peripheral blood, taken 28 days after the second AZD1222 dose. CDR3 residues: CASSPSSSTYEQYF. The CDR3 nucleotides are TGTGCCAGCTCACCTTCAAGTAGCACCTACGAGCAGTACTTC. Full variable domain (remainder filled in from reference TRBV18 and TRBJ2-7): NAGVMQNPRHLVRRRGQEARLRCSPMKGHSHVYWYRQLPEEGLKFMVYLQKENIIDESGMPKERFSAEFPKEGPSILRIQQVVRGDSAAYFCASSPSSSTYEQYFGPGTRLTVT.